These 25 T cell receptor beta chains came from one sample sequenced in a study of OX40 agonist ivuxolimab in advanced cancers. Repertoires were generated with immunoSEQ multiplex PCR, while TCRdb's copy carries only in-frame clones and drops some. This sample has more than 70,000 clones, with about 90% found just once. The sequences come from CD4+ or CD8+ T cells sorted from blood, collected in a trial of the OX40 agonist ivuxolimab. The receptor set was obtained from an adult with an advanced solid tumor such as melanoma, head and neck, liver or kidney cancer.

The chain employs TRBV5-8 and TRBJ2-3, with TRBD2 identical over 11 bases. CDR1 SGHTS and CDR2 YDEGEE come from the germline V gene. The V and J ends lost 0 bases and 1 base, in that order; junction bases with no gene match: 7. This CDR3 has 18 residues. The CDR3 sequence is CASSLVPLLAGGTDTQYF. The CDR3 nucleotides read TGTGCCAGCAGCTTGGTCCCCCTACTAGCGGGGGGCACAGATACGCAGTATTTT.

The V and J genes are TRBV11-2 and TRBJ2-1; TRBD2 aligns across 8 bases. Germline V gene sequence: CDR1 SGHAT, CDR2 FQNNGV. The length of the CDR3 is 14 residues. With 8 bases clipped from V and 6 bases from J, the junction kept 9 bases outside the gene matches. The CDR3 loop reads CASRKRGGGNEQFF. The CDR3 DNA follows: TGTGCCAGCCGCAAACGGGGGGGTGGCAATGAGCAGTTCTTC.

This clone has just one count. The gene calls are TRBV29-1 and TRBJ2-3; the D gene is possibly TRBD2 (6 bases). The CDR3 extends over 14 amino acids. Germline-derived CDR1 and CDR2 are SQVTM and ANQGSEA. Trimming stripped 3 bases from V and 6 bases from J, with 16 bases between. The CDR3 spells CSVETSARPDTQYF. The DNA of the CDR3 is TGCAGCGTTGAGACTAGTGCCCGACCGGATACGCAGTATTTT.

The chain recombines TRBV19 with TRBJ1-1; D perhaps matches TRBD1 (5 bases). The germline V gene has CDR1 LNHDA and CDR2 SQIVND (reference sequence). The CDR3 is 13 residues long. Trimming removed 6 bases at V and 8 bases at J, with 16 bases between. This chain's CDR3 is CASRTGGTAEAFF. The CDR3 DNA is TGTGCCAGTAGGACGGGGGGGACCGCGGAAGCTTTCTTT.

The chain recombines TRBV4-1 with TRBJ1-2; no firm D call. V was clipped by 0 bases and J by 5 bases, with 13 bases between them. The CDR3 consists of 15 residues. Per the germline V gene, CDR1 is MGHRA and CDR2 is YSYEKL. CDR3 nucleotide sequence: TGCGCCAGCAGCCAAGATCGAGGGATCAGGTATGGCTACACCTTC. Translation: CASSQDRGIRYGYTF.

This chain joins TRBV29-1 and TRBJ1-1; D is perhaps TRBD1 (5 bases). Germline V gene sequence: CDR1 SQVTM, CDR2 ANQGSEA. The germline V and J ends were trimmed by 4 bases and 4 bases, with 10 bases remaining between them. CDR3 length: 12 amino acids. The CDR3 coding sequence is TGCAGCGTTGCAGGGTTGGGCACTGAAGCTTTCTTT. Translating it yields CSVAGLGTEAFF.

The gene calls are TRBV29-1 and TRBJ1-2; D remains ambiguous. Per the germline V gene, CDR1 is SQVTM and CDR2 is ANQGSEA. The CDR3 consists of 12 residues. V was trimmed by 0 bases and J by 8 bases, leaving 10 bases between them. The CDR3 here is CSVEESGPGYTF. CDR3 nucleotides: TGCAGCGTTGAAGAGTCCGGCCCGGGCTACACCTTC.

The V and J genes are TRBV28 and TRBJ1-1; no firm D call. From germline, CDR1 is MDHEN and CDR2 SYDVKM. The CDR3 is 14 amino acids. Between the trimmed V and J ends, which lost 4 bases and 1 base, there was a span of 10 bases. CDR3 nucleotides: TGTGCCAGCAGTTACCCGTGGAAGAACACTGAAGCTTTCTTT. It encodes CASSYPWKNTEAFF.

The chain recombines TRBV7-2 with TRBJ2-7; D remains unclear. CDR3 length equals 11 residues. Per germline, CDR1 SGHTA and CDR2 FQGNSA. V gave up 3 bases and J gave up 4 bases, with 4 bases separating them. Here the CDR3 reads CASSFRYEQYF. The CDR3 nucleotides read TGTGCCAGCAGCTTTAGGTACGAGCAGTACTTC.

V gene TRBV20-1 combines with J gene TRBJ2-7; D is uncertain. The ends were cut back, 4 bases at V and 6 bases at J, with 10 bases in the middle. Germline V gene lookup returns CDR1 DFQATT and CDR2 SNEGSKA (reference sequence). This CDR3 region has 11 residues. CDR3 nucleotides: TGCAGTGCTACCCGGCTTGGCGAGCAGTACTTC. Translation: CSATRLGEQYF.

The V gene is TRBV19, the J gene TRBJ1-2, with 7 nucleotides matching TRBD1. CDR1 is LNHDA, CDR2 SQIVND, per germline (reference sequence). This CDR3 is built from 13 residues. V gave up 3 bases and J gave up 8 bases; unmatched junction bases: 6. CDR3 coding DNA: TGTGCCAGTAGTATTGACAGGGCAGGAGGCTACACCTTC. Translated, it gives CASSIDRAGGYTF.

This clone was counted between two and nine times. This chain links TRBV29-1 with TRBJ1-1; D might be TRBD1 (5 bases). The CDR3 is made up of 12 amino acids. Germline CDR1 SQVTM, CDR2 ANQGSEA. Trimming shortened V by 4 bases and J by 3 bases, and 9 bases separated the two germline ends. The chain's CDR3 is CSVVQGDTEAFF. The CDR3 nucleotides are TGCAGCGTTGTTCAGGGCGACACTGAAGCTTTCTTT.

This chain uses TRBV15 with TRBJ2-1; tentatively, D is TRBD1 or TRBD2 (5 bases each). V lost 2 bases, J lost 5 bases, and 19 bases lay in between. This CDR3 is 17 amino acids long. Germline lookup yields CDR1 LNHNV and CDR2 YYDKDF (reference sequence). The CDR3: CATSRRLRDGGDNEQFF. CDR3 DNA: TGTGCCACCAGCAGACGCCTCCGGGACGGAGGAGACAATGAGCAGTTCTTC. The whole variable domain, remainder taken from reference TRBV15 and TRBJ2-1, is DAMVIQNPRYQVTQFGKPVTLSCSQTLNHNVMYWYQQKSSQAPKLLFHYYDKDFNNEADTPDNFQSRRPNTSFCFLDIRSPGLGDTAMYLCATSRRLRDGGDNEQFFGPGTRLTVL.

The gene calls are TRBV18 and TRBJ2-5, with TRBD2 matching 12 bases. Trimming took 8 bases from V and 0 from J; bases not matched to a gene: 1. CDR1 is KGHSH and CDR2 is LQKENI in the germline V gene. The CDR3 totals 14 residues. This CDR3 reads CASRLAGDQETQYF. In DNA, the CDR3 is TGTGCCAGCCGACTAGCGGGGGACCAAGAGACCCAGTACTTC.

The count of this clone is one. This rearrangement joins TRBV30 to TRBJ2-2; D unclear. V lost 2 bases and J lost 6, with 4 bases in between. The CDR3 has 11 amino acids. Germline CDR1 is GTSNPN and CDR2 is SVGIG (reference sequence). The CDR3 protein is CAWSSAGELFF. The CDR3 DNA follows: TGTGCCTGGAGTTCGGCCGGGGAGCTGTTTTTT.

The chain combines TRBV6-4 with TRBJ2-7; 10 bases match TRBD1. This CDR3 comprises 14 residues. In germline, CDR1 is MRHNA, CDR2 SNTAGT. The V gene end was trimmed by 10 bases and the J gene end by 3 bases; junction bases not matched to a gene: 9. The CDR3: CATPGTGESYEQYF. In nucleotides, the CDR3 is TGTGCCACCCCTGGGACAGGGGAAAGCTACGAGCAGTACTTC.

The J gene is TRBJ2-1, the V gene TRBV5-1, with a tentative D call TRBD2 (5 bases). Deletions cut 0 bases from V and 7 bases from J, with 5 bases between. CDR1 and CDR2 (germline): SGHRS, YFSETQ. CDR3 length equals 12 residues. The CDR3 coding sequence is TGCGCCAGCAGCTTGGGGGAGAATGAGCAGTTCTTC. Encoded protein: CASSLGENEQFF.

This sequence joins TRBV6-1 and TRBJ1-5; the match to TRBD1 covers 10 bases. Germline CDR1 MNHNS, CDR2 SASEGT. The CDR3 totals 17 residues. After removal of 2 bases from V and 6 bases from J, the junction contained 10 bases not matched to a gene. The CDR3 protein is CASSETGRQGAIQPQHF. The CDR3 DNA is TGTGCCAGCAGTGAAACGGGGAGACAGGGGGCGATTCAGCCCCAGCATTTT.

The rearrangement links TRBV12-5 to TRBJ1-2; D might be TRBD1 (5 bases). Deletions cut 2 bases from V and 6 bases from J, with 16 bases between. Germline CDR1 and CDR2: LGHNT and FRNRAP. The CDR3 covers 15 residues. The CDR3 DNA reads as TGTGCTAGTGGTTTGTCGACGGGGGGTATTGATGGCTACACCTTC. This gives the protein CASGLSTGGIDGYTF.

The chain employs TRBV27 and TRBJ1-1; possibly TRBD1 for D (6 bases). CDR3 length: 16 amino acids. Germline values: CDR1 MNHEY, CDR2 SMNVEV (reference sequence). The V end lost 7 bases, the J end lost 6 bases, and 24 bases lay between the germline ends. Here the CDR3 reads CASNPWGLQGFSEAFF. In DNA, the CDR3 is TGTGCCAGCAACCCATGGGGCTTACAGGGTTTTTCTGAAGCTTTCTTT.

This chain joins TRBV5-1 and TRBJ2-3; D is unresolved. Germline lookup yields CDR1 SGHRS and CDR2 YFSETQ. The V and J ends lost 1 base and 0 bases respectively, with 9 bases between them. The CDR3 loop spans 15 amino acids. Here the CDR3 DNA reads TGCGCCAGCAGCTTGTCGGCACCTAGCACAGATACGCAGTATTTT. It specifies CASSLSAPSTDTQYF.

This clone was recorded only once. V usage is TRBV28 and J usage is TRBJ1-5; 7 bases agree with TRBD1. There are 14 residues in the CDR3. Germline-derived CDR1 and CDR2 are MDHEN and SYDVKM. The junction had 7 bases not matched to a gene; V was cut back by 7 bases and J by 4 bases. In DNA form, the CDR3 reads TGTGCCAGCACCCCCCAGGGGGGGAATCAGCCCCAGCATTTT. As protein: CASTPQGGNQPQHF.

The rearrangement joins TRBV6-1 to TRBJ2-3; maybe TRBD2 (5 bases). The CDR3 is made up of 13 amino acids. The V and J ends lost 7 bases and 3 bases respectively, with 11 bases between them. Germline loops: CDR1 MNHNS, CDR2 SASEGT. In DNA, the CDR3 is TGTGCCAGCAATCCGACGGGGACAGATACGCAGTATTTT. Amino acids: CASNPTGTDTQYF.

The chain recombines TRBV6-6 with TRBJ1-5, with D unresolved. This CDR3 has 15 residues. Germline-derived CDR1 and CDR2 are MNHNY and SVGAGI (reference sequence). Trimming took off 0 bases at V and 0 bases at J, with 6 bases between the two ends. The CDR3 loop is CASSYSKDSNQPQHF. As DNA, the CDR3 is TGTGCCAGCAGTTACTCGAAGGATAGCAATCAGCCCCAGCATTTT.

This chain links TRBV30 with TRBJ2-3; TRBD2 might be the D (6 bases). Germline assignment: CDR1 GTSNPN and CDR2 SVGIG (reference sequence). The CDR3 has 13 residues. V was trimmed by 4 bases and J by 4 bases, leaving 12 bases between them. CDR3 region: CAWKVRGADTQYF. CDR3 DNA: TGTGCCTGGAAGGTGCGGGGCGCAGATACGCAGTATTTT.